These T cell receptor beta chains were read from a single sample in a study of cytomegalovirus exposure and HLA in healthy donors. TCRdb's table, derived via immunoSEQ multiplex PCR, lists solely in-frame clones and lacks some. The listing records just under 80,000 clones. Sequenced input: PBMCs. The receptors here all came from a man aged 18 to 29 in good health and CMV-seropositive. CDR3s include the opening cysteine and the closing phenylalanine or tryptophan. Each record gives: D gene, V gene, J gene, CDR3 protein, CDR3 DNA. The D gene is left open where the match is weak.

d_gene: NA; v_gene: TRBV5-6; j_gene: TRBJ1-1; CDR3aa: CASSSRWTEAFF; CDR3nt: TGTGCCAGCAGCTCACGGTGGACTGAAGCTTTCTTT
d_gene: NA; v_gene: TRBV18; j_gene: TRBJ1-2; CDR3aa: CASSPIDRGAGGYTF; CDR3nt: TGCGCCAGCTCCCCCATCGACCGGGGGGCAGGGGGCTACACCTTC
d_gene: NA; v_gene: TRBV5-1; j_gene: TRBJ1-1; CDR3aa: CASRDTWNTEAFF; CDR3nt: TGCGCCAGCAGGGACACGTGGAACACTGAAGCTTTCTTT
d_gene: TRBD1; v_gene: TRBV7-9; j_gene: TRBJ1-1; CDR3aa: CASSPLDRDVGVAFF; CDR3nt: TGTGCCAGCAGCCCCCTAGACAGGGATGTTGGAGTAGCTTTCTTT
d_gene: NA; v_gene: TRBV28; j_gene: TRBJ2-7; CDR3aa: CASSPFDTGSRPYEQYF; CDR3nt: TGTGCCAGCAGTCCATTCGACACAGGGTCTCGTCCCTACGAGCAGTACTTC
d_gene: TRBD1; v_gene: TRBV6-5; j_gene: TRBJ2-1; CDR3aa: CASSYSRDRGNEQFF; CDR3nt: TGTGCCAGCAGTTACTCGAGGGACAGGGGCAATGAGCAGTTCTTC
d_gene: NA; v_gene: TRBV11-2; j_gene: TRBJ1-2; CDR3aa: CASREEGARGYTF; CDR3nt: TGTGCCAGCAGGGAAGAAGGGGCACGGGGCTACACCTTC
d_gene: NA; v_gene: TRBV14; j_gene: TRBJ1-2; CDR3aa: CASSQVEEVYGYTF; CDR3nt: TGTGCCAGCAGCCAAGTGGAGGAGGTCTATGGCTACACCTTC
d_gene: TRBD2; v_gene: TRBV6-1; j_gene: TRBJ2-7; CDR3aa: CASSKRGQSYEQYF; CDR3nt: TGTGCCAGCAGTAAGCGGGGTCAAAGCTACGAGCAGTACTTC
d_gene: NA; v_gene: TRBV15; j_gene: TRBJ2-6; CDR3aa: CATSLLSGANVLTF; CDR3nt: TGTGCCACCAGCCTTCTCTCTGGGGCCAACGTCCTGACTTTC
d_gene: NA; v_gene: TRBV28; j_gene: TRBJ2-7; CDR3aa: CASRPGQLGLDEQYF; CDR3nt: TGTGCCAGCAGACCTGGACAGTTGGGCTTGGACGAGCAGTACTTC
d_gene: TRBD2; v_gene: TRBV10-2; j_gene: TRBJ2-1; CDR3aa: CASSVAGSSYNEQFF; CDR3nt: TGCGCCAGCAGTGTAGCGGGGAGCTCCTACAATGAGCAGTTCTTC
d_gene: NA; v_gene: TRBV28; j_gene: TRBJ2-7; CDR3aa: CASSSRRVAYLREQYF; CDR3nt: TGTGCCAGCAGTTCACGAAGAGTAGCGTATCTACGAGAGCAGTACTTC
d_gene: NA; v_gene: TRBV5-1; j_gene: TRBJ2-1; CDR3aa: CASSGRDGSSYNEQFF; CDR3nt: TGCGCCAGCAGCGGCCGGGACGGGAGCTCCTACAATGAGCAGTTCTTC
d_gene: NA; v_gene: TRBV6-1; j_gene: TRBJ1-3; CDR3aa: CASTGVRVFGNTIYF; CDR3nt: TGTGCCAGCACTGGTGTGAGGGTATTTGGAAACACCATATATTTT
d_gene: TRBD1; v_gene: TRBV19; j_gene: TRBJ1-1; CDR3aa: CASSRGTGANTEAFF; CDR3nt: TGTGCCAGTAGTAGGGGGACAGGGGCGAACACTGAAGCTTTCTTT
d_gene: NA; v_gene: TRBV29-1; j_gene: TRBJ1-1; CDR3aa: CSVGASEAFF; CDR3nt: TGCAGCGTTGGGGCATCTGAAGCTTTCTTT
d_gene: NA; v_gene: TRBV7-3; j_gene: TRBJ1-1; CDR3aa: CASSEQEAFF; CDR3nt: TGTGCCAGCAGCGAACAGGAAGCTTTCTTT
d_gene: NA; v_gene: TRBV19; j_gene: TRBJ1-5; CDR3aa: CASSIEGHHSNQPQHF; CDR3nt: TGTGCCAGTAGTATCGAGGGACATCATAGCAATCAGCCCCAGCATTTT
d_gene: NA; v_gene: TRBV19; j_gene: TRBJ1-4; CDR3aa: CASSTQGSNEKLFF; CDR3nt: TGTGCCAGTAGTACCCAGGGGTCTAATGAAAAACTGTTTTTT
d_gene: NA; v_gene: TRBV9; j_gene: TRBJ2-7; CDR3aa: CASSPQRGPPSYEQYF; CDR3nt: TGTGCCAGCAGCCCCCAAAGAGGGCCCCCTTCCTACGAGCAGTACTTC
d_gene: NA; v_gene: TRBV7-9; j_gene: TRBJ2-7; CDR3aa: CASSPKAGYEQYF; CDR3nt: TGTGCCAGCAGCCCTAAGGCAGGCTACGAGCAGTACTTC
d_gene: NA; v_gene: TRBV19; j_gene: TRBJ1-1; CDR3aa: CASSISTVNTEAFF; CDR3nt: TGTGCCAGTAGTATTTCGACAGTGAACACTGAAGCTTTCTTT
d_gene: TRBD1; v_gene: TRBV7-6; j_gene: TRBJ2-7; CDR3aa: CASSFLEYGTGPYEQYF; CDR3nt: TGTGCCAGCAGCTTTCTTGAGTATGGGACAGGGCCCTACGAGCAGTACTTC
d_gene: NA; v_gene: TRBV5-4; j_gene: TRBJ2-5; CDR3aa: CASSLALGTNGETQYF; CDR3nt: TGTGCCAGCAGCTTGGCCTTAGGGACAAATGGAGAGACCCAGTACTTC
d_gene: TRBD1; v_gene: TRBV27; j_gene: TRBJ1-2; CDR3aa: CASSIGTGQDYGYTF; CDR3nt: TGTGCCAGCAGTATCGGGACAGGTCAGGACTATGGCTACACCTTC
d_gene: TRBD1; v_gene: TRBV10-3; j_gene: TRBJ1-4; CDR3aa: CAIRETGVEKLFF; CDR3nt: TGTGCCATCCGAGAGACAGGGGTAGAAAAACTGTTTTTT
d_gene: TRBD1; v_gene: TRBV27; j_gene: TRBJ2-7; CDR3aa: CASSLGTGVNYEQYF; CDR3nt: TGTGCCAGCAGTTTAGGGACAGGGGTTAACTACGAGCAGTACTTC
d_gene: TRBD2; v_gene: TRBV6-5; j_gene: TRBJ2-3; CDR3aa: CASNPSGGAGDTQYF; CDR3nt: TGTGCCAGCAACCCTAGCGGGGGGGCCGGAGATACGCAGTATTTT
d_gene: NA; v_gene: TRBV27; j_gene: TRBJ1-1; CDR3aa: CASSDEGGLNTEAFF; CDR3nt: TGTGCCAGCAGTGACGAGGGGGGGCTGAACACTGAAGCTTTCTTT
d_gene: NA; v_gene: TRBV29-1; j_gene: TRBJ2-3; CDR3aa: CSVVKGGPYTDTQYF; CDR3nt: TGCAGCGTTGTGAAGGGCGGGCCTTACACAGATACGCAGTATTTT
d_gene: TRBD1; v_gene: TRBV2; j_gene: TRBJ2-7; CDR3aa: CASSEQGVSPYEQYF; CDR3nt: TGTGCCAGCAGTGAACAGGGGGTAAGCCCCTACGAGCAGTACTTC
d_gene: NA; v_gene: TRBV6-1; j_gene: TRBJ2-7; CDR3aa: CASSEAPQSYEQYF; CDR3nt: TGTGCCAGCAGTGAAGCGCCCCAGTCCTACGAGCAGTACTTC
d_gene: TRBD1; v_gene: TRBV11-3; j_gene: TRBJ1-5; CDR3aa: CASSSNPRDRRRNQPQHF; CDR3nt: TGTGCCAGCAGCTCAAATCCCCGGGACAGGAGGAGGAATCAGCCCCAGCATTTT
d_gene: TRBD2; v_gene: TRBV11-3; j_gene: TRBJ2-7; CDR3aa: CASSYGGGYEQYF; CDR3nt: TGTGCCAGCAGCTACGGCGGGGGCTACGAGCAGTACTTC
d_gene: TRBD2; v_gene: TRBV29-1; j_gene: TRBJ2-5; CDR3aa: CSVGGGILRETQYF; CDR3nt: TGCAGCGTTGGGGGGGGGATCTTAAGAGAGACCCAGTACTTC
d_gene: NA; v_gene: TRBV5-4; j_gene: TRBJ2-3; CDR3aa: CASSLVRRERTDTQYF; CDR3nt: TGTGCCAGCAGCTTGGTGAGGCGGGAACGCACAGATACGCAGTATTTT
d_gene: NA; v_gene: TRBV6-5; j_gene: TRBJ1-4; CDR3aa: CASSETVHNEKLFF; CDR3nt: TGTGCCAGCAGCGAAACAGTTCATAATGAAAAACTGTTTTTT
d_gene: TRBD2; v_gene: TRBV28; j_gene: TRBJ2-7; CDR3aa: CASSFGGRVSYEQYF; CDR3nt: TGTGCCAGCAGTTTCGGCGGGAGGGTCTCCTACGAGCAGTACTTC
d_gene: NA; v_gene: TRBV28; j_gene: TRBJ1-2; CDR3aa: CASSFGRKGDSTSYTF; CDR3nt: TGTGCCAGCAGTTTCGGCAGGAAGGGAGATTCTACTAGCTACACCTTC
d_gene: NA; v_gene: TRBV2; j_gene: TRBJ1-2; CDR3aa: CASSLKPTLGPVNYGYTF; CDR3nt: TGTGCCAGCAGCCTTAAACCTACCCTGGGGCCGGTAAACTATGGCTACACCTTC
d_gene: NA; v_gene: TRBV4-1; j_gene: TRBJ2-2; CDR3aa: CASSQGSGRATGELFF; CDR3nt: TGCGCCAGCAGCCAAGGTAGTGGCAGGGCGACCGGGGAGCTGTTTTTT
d_gene: TRBD2; v_gene: TRBV9; j_gene: TRBJ2-3; CDR3aa: CASSVGPSGGRDTQYF; CDR3nt: TGTGCCAGCAGCGTAGGCCCTAGCGGCGGTCGAGATACGCAGTATTTT
d_gene: TRBD1; v_gene: TRBV15; j_gene: TRBJ2-7; CDR3aa: CATSRDGQGIYEQYF; CDR3nt: TGTGCCACCAGCAGAGATGGACAGGGGATCTACGAGCAGTACTTC
d_gene: NA; v_gene: TRBV20-1; j_gene: TRBJ2-3; CDR3aa: CSAPSVDTQYF; CDR3nt: TGCAGTGCCCCTAGCGTAGATACGCAGTATTTT
d_gene: NA; v_gene: TRBV5-1; j_gene: TRBJ1-6; CDR3aa: CASSLDIQNNSPLHF; CDR3nt: TGCGCCAGCAGCTTGGATATCCAGAATAATTCACCCCTCCACTTT
d_gene: NA; v_gene: TRBV5-1; j_gene: TRBJ2-5; CDR3aa: CASSRGGQETQYF; CDR3nt: TGCGCCAGCAGCAGGGGGGGCCAAGAGACCCAGTACTTC
d_gene: NA; v_gene: TRBV14; j_gene: TRBJ1-1; CDR3aa: CASSPIQLNTEAFF; CDR3nt: TGTGCCAGCAGCCCTATACAGTTGAACACTGAAGCTTTCTTT
d_gene: NA; v_gene: TRBV6-1; j_gene: TRBJ1-5; CDR3aa: CASSEAPNQGGQPQHF; CDR3nt: TGTGCCAGCAGTGAAGCACCAAACCAGGGTGGCCAGCCCCAGCATTTT
d_gene: TRBD2; v_gene: TRBV5-6; j_gene: TRBJ2-7; CDR3aa: CASSFGGGREQYF; CDR3nt: TGTGCCAGCAGCTTTGGGGGGGGACGAGAGCAGTACTTC
d_gene: TRBD1; v_gene: TRBV19; j_gene: TRBJ2-4; CDR3aa: CASTDRGNSGNIQYF; CDR3nt: TGTGCCAGTACCGACAGGGGAAATTCGGGAAACATTCAGTACTTC
d_gene: TRBD2; v_gene: TRBV7-9; j_gene: TRBJ2-2; CDR3aa: CASSLASGGPGELFF; CDR3nt: TGTGCCAGCAGCTTAGCTAGCGGGGGCCCCGGGGAGCTGTTTTTT
d_gene: NA; v_gene: TRBV30; j_gene: TRBJ1-2; CDR3aa: CAWRQGQLGYTF; CDR3nt: TGTGCCTGGAGACAGGGACAACTTGGCTACACCTTC
d_gene: NA; v_gene: TRBV6-1; j_gene: TRBJ2-7; CDR3aa: CASSEALSRSGYEQYF; CDR3nt: TGTGCCAGCAGTGAAGCCCTCTCGCGGAGCGGCTACGAGCAGTACTTC
d_gene: NA; v_gene: TRBV18; j_gene: TRBJ1-5; CDR3aa: CASSPLSSQPQHF; CDR3nt: TGTGCCAGCTCACCACTCTCTAGTCAGCCCCAGCATTTT
d_gene: TRBD1; v_gene: TRBV4-2; j_gene: TRBJ1-4; CDR3aa: CASSQERGTGGEKLFF; CDR3nt: TGTGCCAGCAGCCAAGAGAGGGGAACAGGGGGTGAAAAACTGTTTTTT
d_gene: NA; v_gene: TRBV5-1; j_gene: TRBJ2-7; CDR3aa: CASSLTAKTYEQYF; CDR3nt: TGCGCCAGCAGTCTTACAGCCAAAACCTACGAGCAGTACTTC
d_gene: NA; v_gene: TRBV6-1; j_gene: TRBJ2-7; CDR3aa: CASSEVTSYEQYF; CDR3nt: TGTGCCAGCAGTGAAGTAACATCCTACGAGCAGTACTTC
d_gene: NA; v_gene: TRBV30; j_gene: TRBJ1-2; CDR3aa: CAWSSGGLANYGYTF; CDR3nt: TGTGCCTGGAGTAGCGGTGGGCTCGCTAACTATGGCTACACCTTC
d_gene: TRBD2; v_gene: TRBV6-4; j_gene: TRBJ2-2; CDR3aa: CASSLAEHGELFF; CDR3nt: TGTGCCAGCAGCCTAGCGGAACACGGGGAGCTGTTTTTT